This T cell receptor beta chain was recovered during a study of blood T cell repertoires in COVID-19 (dated by TCRdb to the early 2020s). Broadly, across the study: Samples covering the acute and convalescent phases of COVID-19 were provided by collaborators in the United States, Italy and Spain. The material from the prospective study consisted of cDNA or gDNA derived from T cells, B-cell-depleted T cells, or PBMCs. Deeply sampled blood TCRbeta repertoires from subjects exposed to, actively infected with, or recovered from COVID-19 were included in the dataset. The repertoires were made available in a free public database intended to serve as a resource for research on the immune response to SARS-CoV-2. Samples came from the ongoing ImmuneRACE study (first 160 participants) plus 1,254 subjects from 6 global collaborators. The sample metadata nearly always contained a de-identified subject ID, COVID-19 status, age in years and sex. HLA class I and class II types, where available, came from metadata supplied by the sample provider rather than from assay-based typing. Points the paper makes about the study in general: The quantity of clinical and demographic metadata differed by source and by participant and was supplied without curation.

Whole blood was collected in K2EDTA tubes by collaborating institutions according to the institutions' own protocols. For TCRbeta analysis, collaborators shipped samples as frozen whole blood, isolated PBMCs, or DNA extracted from either of those sample types. As for this clone: The specificity of this receptor is unknown. There are no base qualities to consult, and no much larger clone falls within one base.

TCRbeta CDR3 regions were amplified from genomic DNA by means of the immunoSEQ Assay, a bias-controlled multiplex PCR. The original methods were these. Nucleated cell counts per sample were estimated from amplification of reference gene primers within the assay. Sequence reads were collapsed and filtered to measure the absolute abundance of every unique TCRbeta CDR3 rearrangement. For each sample, productive Simpson clonality was calculated as the square root of Simpson's diversity index across productive rearrangements. TCRdb took this table from immuneACCESS and kept in-frame rearrangements with V and J called. Such tables lack part of the clones; where checked against another copy, unresolved V genes explain under half of the gap, and the rest is unexplained. D and trimming come from the DNA, and the V and J calls and clone size come from that table. This sample lists 70,000 or so clones; about nine tenths were detected once. 6.7% of the sample is held by the ten biggest clonotypes.

Sequencing was performed on peripheral blood. The sequence came from a woman older than 75 with active COVID-19.

The nucleotide sequence is given as TGCAGCGTTGGGACAAGCAATCAGCCCCAGCATTTT. This codes for CSVGTSNQPQHF. Here the chain combines TRBV29-1 and TRBJ1-5; tentative D gene TRBD1, with 5 bases matching. The V end loses 4 bases and the J end loses 1 base, and a stretch of 5 bases separates them. The CDR1 and CDR2 encoded by the germline V gene are SQVTM and ANQGSEA. The CDR3 contains 12 residues, cysteine and phenylalanine counted. The only DNA kept is the CDR3, 36 bases in frame from the first base.